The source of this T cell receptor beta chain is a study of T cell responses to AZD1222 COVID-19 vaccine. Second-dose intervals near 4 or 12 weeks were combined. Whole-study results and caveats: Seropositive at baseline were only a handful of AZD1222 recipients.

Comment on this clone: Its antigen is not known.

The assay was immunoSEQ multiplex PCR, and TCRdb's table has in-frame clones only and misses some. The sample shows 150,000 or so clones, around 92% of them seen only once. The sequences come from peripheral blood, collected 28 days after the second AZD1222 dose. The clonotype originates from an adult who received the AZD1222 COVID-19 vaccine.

CDR3 amino acids: CASSYPDRGNQPQHF. The CDR3 coding sequence is TGTGCCAGCAGTTATCCGGACAGGGGCAATCAGCCCCAGCATTTT. The rearrangement links TRBV6-6 to TRBJ1-5; 8 bases line up with TRBD1. CDR1 MNHNY and CDR2 SVGAGI come from the germline V gene (reference sequence). J gave up 2 bases and V 3 bases, and 3 bases lay outside the gene matches. The CDR3 contains 15 residues.